The T cell receptor beta chain described here comes from a study of cytomegalovirus exposure and HLA in healthy donors. Study findings and constraints: For cytomegalovirus status, the classifier reportedly gave diagnoses with high specificity and sensitivity.

The CDR3 sequence is 11 residues long. V was trimmed by 5 bases and J by 7 bases, leaving 8 bases between them. Germline values: CDR1 SEHNR, CDR2 FQNEAQ (reference sequence). The PCR contained 60 Vbeta and 13 Jbeta primers. Libraries were prepared by immunoSEQ multiplex PCR; TCRdb keeps only in-frame clonotypes and omits some of them. The table records 120,000 to 150,000 clones, around 80% of them present only once. Remarks on this clone: Its antigen remains unknown.

V gene TRBV7-9 combines with J gene TRBJ2-5; possibly TRBD2 for D (6 bases). The sample consisted of PBMCs. This receptor was taken from a man aged 18 to 30 in good health and CMV-seropositive. In nucleotides, the CDR3 is TGTGCCAGCAGCGTCGGGGGGACCCAGTACTTC. This gives the protein CASSVGGTQYF.